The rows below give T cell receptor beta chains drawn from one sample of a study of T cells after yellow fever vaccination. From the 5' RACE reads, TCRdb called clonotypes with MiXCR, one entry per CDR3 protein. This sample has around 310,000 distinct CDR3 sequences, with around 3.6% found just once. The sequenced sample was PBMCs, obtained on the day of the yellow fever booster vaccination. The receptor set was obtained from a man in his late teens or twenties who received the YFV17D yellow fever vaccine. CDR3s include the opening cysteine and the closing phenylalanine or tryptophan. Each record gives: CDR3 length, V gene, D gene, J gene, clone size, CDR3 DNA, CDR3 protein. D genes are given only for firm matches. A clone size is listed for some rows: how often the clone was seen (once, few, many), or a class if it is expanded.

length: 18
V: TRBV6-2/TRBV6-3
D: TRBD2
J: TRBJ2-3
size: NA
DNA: TGTGCCAGCAGTTACACCTGGACTAGCGGGGGCCCCGGGTCGACGCAGTATTTT
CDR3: CASSYTWTSGGPGSTQYF

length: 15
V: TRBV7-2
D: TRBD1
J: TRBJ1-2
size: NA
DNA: TGTGCCAGCAGCTCCGGGACAGGGGGCGCGGGTGGCTACACCTTC
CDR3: CASSSGTGGAGGYTF

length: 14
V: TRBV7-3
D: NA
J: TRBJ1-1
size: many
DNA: TGTGCCAGCAGTCCGGGGGGCGCCGGGACTGAAGCTTTCTTT
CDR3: CASSPGGAGTEAFF

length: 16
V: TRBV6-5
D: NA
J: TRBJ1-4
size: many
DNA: TGTGCCAGCAGCCAACCTCCCGGGGCCCACCCTGGAAAACTGTTTTTT
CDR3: CASSQPPGAHPGKLFF

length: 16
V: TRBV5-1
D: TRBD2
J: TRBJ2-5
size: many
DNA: TGCGCCAGCAGCCCCGAACCGGGACTAGCGGGGAAAAAGGAGTACTTC
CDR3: CASSPEPGLAGKKEYF

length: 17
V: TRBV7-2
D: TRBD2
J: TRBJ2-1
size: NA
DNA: TGTGCCAGCAGCTGGAAACTAGCGGTGAGCTCCTACAATGAGCAGTTCTTC
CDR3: CASSWKLAVSSYNEQFF

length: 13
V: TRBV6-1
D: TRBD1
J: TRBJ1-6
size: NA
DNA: TGTGCCAGCAGCAGACAGGGATATTCACCCCTCCACTTT
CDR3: CASSRQGYSPLHF

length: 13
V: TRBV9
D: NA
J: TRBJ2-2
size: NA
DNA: TGTGCCAGCAGCTACCTTGGCACCGGGGAGCTGTTTTTT
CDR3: CASSYLGTGELFF

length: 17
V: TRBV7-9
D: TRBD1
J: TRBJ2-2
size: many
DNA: TGTGCCAGCAGCCGACTTGGACAGGGGGGAAACACCGGGGAGCTGTTTTTT
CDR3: CASSRLGQGGNTGELFF

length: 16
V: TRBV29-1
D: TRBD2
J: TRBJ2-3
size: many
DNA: TGCAGCGTCGTGAGAACTAGCGGGGGGGCAACAGATACGCAGTATTTT
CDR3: CSVVRTSGGATDTQYF

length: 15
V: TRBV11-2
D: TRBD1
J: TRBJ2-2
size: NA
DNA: TGTGCCAGCAGCTCGACAGGGATCAGGACCGGGGAGCTGTTTTTT
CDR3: CASSSTGIRTGELFF

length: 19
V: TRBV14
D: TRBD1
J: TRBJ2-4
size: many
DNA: TGTGCCAGCAGCCAAATGATTTCGTTCGACAGGGTTAGGAAAAACATTCAGTACTTC
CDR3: CASSQMISFDRVRKNIQYF

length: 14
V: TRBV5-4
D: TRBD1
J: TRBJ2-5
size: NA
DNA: TGTGCCAGCAGCGAAGGGGACAGGCAAGAGACCCAGTACTTC
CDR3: CASSEGDRQETQYF

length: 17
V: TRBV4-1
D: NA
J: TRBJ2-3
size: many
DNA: TGCGCCAGCAGCCAAGATCCGCCTAGCGCCAGCACAGATACGCAGTATTTT
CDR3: CASSQDPPSASTDTQYF

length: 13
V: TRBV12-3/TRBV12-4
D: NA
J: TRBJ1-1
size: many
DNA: TGTGCCAGCAGGCCAACAGGGTACACTGAAGCTTTCTTT
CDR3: CASRPTGYTEAFF

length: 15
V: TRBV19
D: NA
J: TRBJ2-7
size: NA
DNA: TGTGCCAGTAGTACCTGGGACCGGAGCTCCTACGAGCAGTACTTC
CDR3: CASSTWDRSSYEQYF

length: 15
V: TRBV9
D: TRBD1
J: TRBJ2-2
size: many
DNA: TGTGCCAGCAGCGGGGGGACAGATTACACCGGGGAGCTGTTTTTT
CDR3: CASSGGTDYTGELFF

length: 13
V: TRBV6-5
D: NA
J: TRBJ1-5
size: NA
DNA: TGTGCCAGCAGTTACTCCACTAATCAGCCCCAGCATTTT
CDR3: CASSYSTNQPQHF

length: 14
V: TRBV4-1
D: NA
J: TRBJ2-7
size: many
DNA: TGCGCCAGCAGCCAAGAGACAGAGACCTACGAGCAGTACTTC
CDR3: CASSQETETYEQYF

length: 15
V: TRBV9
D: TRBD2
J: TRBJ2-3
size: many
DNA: TGTGCCAGCAGCGGACGCCTAGCGGGGGGTGATACGCAGTATTTT
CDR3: CASSGRLAGGDTQYF

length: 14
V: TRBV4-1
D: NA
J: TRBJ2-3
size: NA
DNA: TGCGCCAGCAGCCAAGTAGCGAGCACAGATACGCAGTATTTT
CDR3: CASSQVASTDTQYF

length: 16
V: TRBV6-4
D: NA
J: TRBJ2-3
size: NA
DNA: TGTGCCAGCAGTGACCCCCGGGACTTTAGCACAGATACGCAGTATTTT
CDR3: CASSDPRDFSTDTQYF